The clone carrying this T cell receptor (beta chain) was picked up a small number of times. These data originate in a study of T cell repertoires in cytomegalovirus infection. MiXCR, run by TCRdb on the reads, gives a single entry per CDR3 protein. Counted here are hundreds of thousands of distinct CDR3 sequences, more than 9% occurring once; the ten biggest clones make up 4.3%. Trimming cost V 6 bases and J 6 bases; bases outside gene matches: 6. Germline V gene data show CDR1 as MNHEY and CDR2 as SVGEGT. The CDR3 loop spans 16 amino acids. The sequence was obtained from a human donor in good health (CMV status not recorded). Some clones in this sample may be carry-over from other donors' samples. The chain has TRBV6-2 or TRBV6-3 and TRBJ2-2, with 14 bases identical to TRBD2. The sequenced sample consisted of PBMCs. The CDR3 coding sequence is TGTGCCAGCAGACATCCGGGACTAGCGGGAGCCGGGGAGCTGTTTTTT. It encodes CASRHPGLAGAGELFF.